This TCR beta chain was observed in a study of T cell changes during pregnancy in multiple sclerosis. Trimming took off 5 bases at V and 5 bases at J, with 10 bases between the two ends. There are 13 residues in the CDR3. Per germline, CDR1 SGHVS and CDR2 FNYEAQ. Produced via immunoSEQ multiplex PCR; TCRdb's table is partial and in-frame only. The top ten clones hold under 1.2% of a sample with some 87,000 clones, 90% to 95% of them seen once. This receptor was obtained from a female donor with multiple sclerosis, enrolled in a pregnancy study. Specimen: peripheral blood, collected in the second trimester of pregnancy. The chain links TRBV7-6 to TRBJ2-1; tentative D call: TRBD1 (6 bases). The CDR3: CASSMAGDNEQFF. The CDR3 bases are TGTGCCAGCAGCATGGCAGGGGACAATGAGCAGTTCTTC.